These 15 T cell receptor beta chains were sequenced from one sample in a study of blood T cell repertoires in COVID-19. The table came from immunoSEQ multiplex PCR; TCRdb's copy has only in-frame clones and leaves some out. In the table there are 350,000 to 550,000 clones, 85% to 90% of which are singletons. Sequencing input: peripheral blood. All receptors derive from a woman in her twenties or thirties with acute or convalescent COVID-19.

V gene TRBV2 combines with J gene TRBJ1-5; 10 nucleotides agree with TRBD1. V lost 7 bases to trimming and J lost 4 bases; unmatched junction nucleotides: 7. Germline V CDR1 and CDR2: SNHLY, FYNNEI. The CDR3 has 15 residues. CDR3 sequence: CASTRDRGWNQPQHF. For the CDR3, the DNA is TGTGCCAGCACCCGGGACAGGGGTTGGAATCAGCCCCAGCATTTT.

Comment on this clone: Other DNA sequences in the same sample also yield this CDR3. The chain employs TRBV5-1 and TRBJ1-2, with 7 bases matching TRBD1. Per germline, CDR1 SGHRS and CDR2 YFSETQ. The trim removed 0 bases at V and 8 bases at J, leaving 4 bases unmatched. This CDR3 contains 13 residues. Here the CDR3 reads CASSLDRGGGYTF. DNA of the CDR3: TGCGCCAGCAGCTTGGACAGGGGTGGAGGCTACACCTTC.

CDR3 in DNA: TGTGCCACCAGCAGAGATTTCAGTAAGGGGATGAACACTGAAGCTTTCTTT. Amino acids: CATSRDFSKGMNTEAFF. The chain uses TRBV15 and TRBJ1-1, with D possibly TRBD1 on 5 matching bases. Trimming stripped 0 bases from V and 0 bases from J, with 14 bases between. The V gene's germline CDR1 is LNHNV and CDR2 YYDKDF (reference sequence). The CDR3 has 17 residues. The full variable domain, its missing parts supplied by reference TRBV15 and TRBJ1-1, is DAMVIQNPRYQVTQFGKPVTLSCSQTLNHNVMYWYQQKSSQAPKLLFHYYDKDFNNEADTPDNFQSRRPNTSFCFLDIRSPGLGDTAMYLCATSRDFSKGMNTEAFFGQGTRLTVV.

Comments on this clone: This same CDR3 is encoded by further DNA sequences in the sample. The chain combines TRBV24-1 with TRBJ1-5; maybe TRBD1 (6 bases). From germline, CDR1 is KGHDR and CDR2 SFDVKD. Trimming stripped 4 bases from V and 0 bases from J, with 6 bases between. The CDR3 length is 14 residues. For the CDR3, the DNA is TGTGCCACCAGTGAGGACAGTAGCAATCAGCCCCAGCATTTT. It codes for CATSEDSSNQPQHF.

The chain links TRBV3-1 (or the pseudogene TRBV3-2) to TRBJ1-2; D is unresolved. This CDR3 comprises 13 residues. V lost 1 base and J 4 bases, leaving 7 bases between the germline ends. CDR1 and CDR2 from the germline V gene are LGHDT and YNNKEL (reference sequence). The CDR3 DNA is TGTGCCAGCAGCCAAGGGGCGATCTATGGCTACACCTTC. Protein product: CASSQGAIYGYTF.

J is TRBJ2-7 and V is TRBV15; D might be TRBD1 (6 bases). The germline CDR1 and CDR2 sequences are LNHNV and YYDKDF (reference sequence). Deletions cut 5 bases from V and 3 bases from J, with 14 bases between. The CDR3 is made up of 14 amino acids. This chain's CDR3 is CATSGSTGNYEQYF. CDR3 sequence (DNA): TGTGCCACCAGCGGATCGACAGGTAACTACGAGCAGTACTTC.

The rearrangement links TRBV18 to TRBJ2-2, with TRBD1 matching over 9 bases. V trimming: 2 bases; J trimming: 6 bases; junction bases outside the gene matches: 4. The length of the CDR3 is 15 residues. The V gene's germline CDR1 is KGHSH and CDR2 LQKENI. CDR3 sequence (DNA): TGTGCCAGCTCACCAGAACAGGGGGCGTCCGGGGAGCTGTTTTTT. This translates into CASSPEQGASGELFF.

In regard to this clone: The junction shows a germline mismatch at one end, possibly a read error. J is TRBJ2-2 and V is TRBV18; D gene unclear. The CDR3 sequence is 16 residues long. Germline-derived CDR1 and CDR2 are KGHSH and LQKENI. CDR3 protein: CASSRIPSPNIGELFF. For the CDR3, the DNA is TGTGCCAGCTCCCGTATACCATCCCCCAACATCGGGGAGCTGTTTTTT.

This sequence joins TRBV27 and TRBJ2-7; TRBD1 agrees at 7 bases. This CDR3 has 14 residues. Unmatched junction bases numbered 6, after V lost 5 bases and J lost 2 bases. CDR1 and CDR2 (germline): MNHEY, SMNVEV (reference sequence). The CDR3 loop reads CASSAGTVPYEQYF. CDR3 DNA sequence: TGTGCCAGCAGTGCAGGGACAGTTCCCTACGAGCAGTACTTC.

The rearrangement links TRBV5-6 to TRBJ2-1; the D is unclear. V lost 1 base and J 2 bases, leaving 10 bases between the germline ends. This CDR3 comprises 15 residues. Germline CDR1 SGHDT, CDR2 YYEEEE. In DNA form, the CDR3 reads TGTGCCAGCAGCTTGTACGACCGGGCCTACAATGAGCAGTTCTTC. Translation: CASSLYDRAYNEQFF.

The chain joins TRBV30 to TRBJ2-2; a possible D gene is TRBD2 (5 bases). CDR1 and CDR2 (germline): GTSNPN, SVGIG (reference sequence). The V end was cut by 3 bases, the J end by 5 bases, with 16 bases between. The CDR3 length is 15 residues. CDR3 in amino acids: CAWRQGGRGTGELFF. In DNA, the CDR3 is TGTGCCTGGAGACAAGGCGGGCGAGGAACCGGGGAGCTGTTTTTT.

The rearrangement links TRBV5-8 to TRBJ1-6, with unresolved D. The CDR3 length is 15 residues. Germline V gene data show CDR1 as SGHTS and CDR2 as YDEGEE. Trimming removed 2 bases from V and 0 bases from J, with 6 bases in between. The CDR3 sequence: CASSFSNSYNSPLHF. In nucleotides, the CDR3 is TGTGCCAGCAGCTTTTCAAACTCCTATAATTCACCCCTCCACTTT.

This clone was picked up one time. The sample has other DNA sequences that encode this CDR3 too. This chain links TRBV24-1 with TRBJ2-3; a possible D gene is TRBD1 (6 bases). The CDR3 runs 13 residues. CDR1 and CDR2 from the germline V gene are KGHDR and SFDVKD. Trimming left V 7 bases short and J 3 bases short, with 10 bases between. The CDR3 region is CATRGGLTDTQYF. As DNA, the CDR3 is TGTGCCACCAGAGGGGGTTTGACAGATACGCAGTATTTT.

The chain uses TRBV24-1 and TRBJ2-2; TRBD1 is a possible D gene (6 bases). V lost 3 bases and J lost 3, with 13 bases in between. The length of the CDR3 is 16 residues. Germline CDR1 KGHDR, CDR2 SFDVKD. For the CDR3, the DNA is TGTGCCACCAGTGATAACAGGGTCCGCGACACCGGGGAGCTGTTTTTT. This gives the protein CATSDNRVRDTGELFF.

This clone was counted between two and nine times. The sample carries other DNA sequences with the same CDR3. The rearrangement uses TRBV9 and TRBJ2-2; no definite D call. This CDR3 is 13 amino acids long. CDR1 is SGDLS and CDR2 is YYNGEE in the germline V gene. Trimming took off 4 bases at V and 1 base at J, with 5 bases between the two ends. In DNA, the CDR3 is TGTGCCAGCAGCAGAGGGAACACCGGGGAGCTGTTTTTT. Amino acids: CASSRGNTGELFF.